Only a few counts were recorded for the clone carrying this T cell receptor (beta chain). Alongside a J-beta primer mix, a sample-barcoded 5' primer served in a second PCR lasting about 6 to 12 cycles. Tags on each cDNA molecule came from a template-switch adaptor with 12 random nucleotides. MiXCR, applied by TCRdb to the 5' RACE reads, yields one record per CDR3 protein. The data hold roughly 1,700,000 distinct CDR3 sequences, with roughly 28% observed a single time. This CDR3 spans 15 amino acids. The germline V gene encodes CDR1 SGHRS and CDR2 YFSETQ. Trimming took 6 bases from V and 1 from J; bases not matched to a gene: 7. The sample is drawn from a study of blood T cells in healthy people across ages. The sample providers were healthy Caucasian people from Russia, aged about 6 to 95.

The specimen sequenced was blood. This TCR derives from a woman aged 25 to 39 in good health. The chain is built from TRBV5-1 and TRBJ2-1, with 7 bases that match TRBD2. CDR3 amino acids: CASTPLAASYNEQFF. In nucleotides, the CDR3 is TGCGCCAGCACACCCCTAGCGGCATCCTACAATGAGCAGTTCTTC.